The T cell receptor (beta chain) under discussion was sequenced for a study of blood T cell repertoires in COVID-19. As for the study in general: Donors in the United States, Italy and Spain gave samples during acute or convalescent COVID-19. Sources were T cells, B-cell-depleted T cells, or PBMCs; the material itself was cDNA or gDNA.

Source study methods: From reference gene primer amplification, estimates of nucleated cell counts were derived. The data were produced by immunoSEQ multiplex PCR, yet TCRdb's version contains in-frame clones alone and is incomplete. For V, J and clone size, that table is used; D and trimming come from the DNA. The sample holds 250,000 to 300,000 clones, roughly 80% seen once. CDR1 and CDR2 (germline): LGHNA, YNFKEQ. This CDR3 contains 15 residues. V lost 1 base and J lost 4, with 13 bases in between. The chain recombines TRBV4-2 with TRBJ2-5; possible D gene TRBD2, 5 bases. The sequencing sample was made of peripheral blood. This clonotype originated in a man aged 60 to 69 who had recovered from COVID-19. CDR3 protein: CASSQAVGVSETQYF. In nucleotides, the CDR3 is TGTGCCAGCAGCCAAGCCGTGGGAGTATCAGAGACCCAGTACTTC.